The sequence of this TCR beta chain was determined in a study of blood T cell repertoires in COVID-19. For the study at large: Samples of COVID-19 (acute and convalescent) were obtained from the United States, Italy and Spain. The analysed material was cDNA or gDNA that came from T cells, B-cell-depleted T cells, or PBMCs.

How the authors handled the data: For nucleated cells, counts were estimated from reference gene primer amplification. Sequencing was performed with immunoSEQ multiplex PCR; in TCRdb, only in-frame clones are kept and a portion is missing. D and trimming were read from the DNA, whereas the V and J calls and clone size are those reported in that table. The repertoire holds roughly 160,000 clones, with just over 85% as singletons. This CDR3 spans 15 amino acids. Germline V gene data show CDR1 as LNHDA and CDR2 as SQIVND (reference sequence). Trimming removed 5 bases from V and 3 bases from J, with 13 bases in between.

V usage is TRBV19 and J usage is TRBJ2-2, with a possible D match to TRBD1 (5 bases). Input material: peripheral blood. The TCR originated in a man in his sixties with acute or convalescent COVID-19. CDR3 bases: TGTGCCAGTAGTCGACGGACACAGGACACCGGGGAGCTGTTTTTT. This sequence encodes CASSRRTQDTGELFF.